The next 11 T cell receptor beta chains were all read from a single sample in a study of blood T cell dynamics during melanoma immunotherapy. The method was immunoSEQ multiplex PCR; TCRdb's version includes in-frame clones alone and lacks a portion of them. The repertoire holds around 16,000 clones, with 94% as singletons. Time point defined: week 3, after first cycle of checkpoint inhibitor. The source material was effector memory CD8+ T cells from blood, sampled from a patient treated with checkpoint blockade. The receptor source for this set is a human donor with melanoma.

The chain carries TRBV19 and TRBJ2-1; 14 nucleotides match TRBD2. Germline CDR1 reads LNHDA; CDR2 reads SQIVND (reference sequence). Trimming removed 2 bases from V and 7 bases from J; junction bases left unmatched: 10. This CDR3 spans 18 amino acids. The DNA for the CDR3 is TGTGCCAGTAGTATAACCAGCCGTCGACTAGCGGGAGGGAATGAGCAGTTCTTC. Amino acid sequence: CASSITSRRLAGGNEQFF. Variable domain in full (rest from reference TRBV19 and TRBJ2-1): DGGITQSPKYLFRKEGQNVTLSCEQNLNHDAMYWYRQDPGQGLRLIYYSQIVNDFQKGDIAEGYSVSREKKESFPLTVTSAQKNPTAFYLCASSITSRRLAGGNEQFFGPGTRLTVL.

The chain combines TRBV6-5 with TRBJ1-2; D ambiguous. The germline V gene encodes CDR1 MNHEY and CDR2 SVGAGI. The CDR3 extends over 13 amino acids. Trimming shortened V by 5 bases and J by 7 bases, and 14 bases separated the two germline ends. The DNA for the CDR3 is TGTGCCAGCAGTACCCCCTGGTCTGGTGGCTACACCTTC. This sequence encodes CASSTPWSGGYTF.

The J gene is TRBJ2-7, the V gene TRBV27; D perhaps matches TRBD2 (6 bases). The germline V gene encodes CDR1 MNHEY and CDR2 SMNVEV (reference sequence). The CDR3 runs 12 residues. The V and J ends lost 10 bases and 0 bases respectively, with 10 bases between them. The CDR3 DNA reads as TGTGCCACCGTGGGGGGCTCCTACGAGCAGTACTTC. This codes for CATVGGSYEQYF.

In nucleotides, the CDR3 is TGTGCCAGCAGCTTAGAGGGGGGGCTGAACACCGGGGAGCTGTTTTTT. Translation gives CASSLEGGLNTGELFF. This chain joins TRBV7-9 and TRBJ2-2; D possibly corresponds to TRBD2 (7 bases). Trimming left V 1 base short and J 1 base short, with 10 bases between. The germline CDR1 and CDR2 sequences are SEHNR and FQNEAQ (reference sequence). The CDR3 consists of 16 residues.

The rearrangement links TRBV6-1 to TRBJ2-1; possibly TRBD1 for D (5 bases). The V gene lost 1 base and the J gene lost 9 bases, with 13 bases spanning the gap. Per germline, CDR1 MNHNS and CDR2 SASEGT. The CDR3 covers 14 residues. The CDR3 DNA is TGTGCCAGCAGTGAAGGGTGGCAGGGCGCTGAGCAGTTCTTC. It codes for CASSEGWQGAEQFF.

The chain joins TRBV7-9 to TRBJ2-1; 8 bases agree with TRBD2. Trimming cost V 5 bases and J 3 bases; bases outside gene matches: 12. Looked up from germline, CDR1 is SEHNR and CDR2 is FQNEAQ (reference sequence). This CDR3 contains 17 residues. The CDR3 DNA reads TGTGCCAGCAGCCCCGGGGGGGAAGCGCTCGGCTACAATGAGCAGTTCTTC. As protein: CASSPGGEALGYNEQFF.

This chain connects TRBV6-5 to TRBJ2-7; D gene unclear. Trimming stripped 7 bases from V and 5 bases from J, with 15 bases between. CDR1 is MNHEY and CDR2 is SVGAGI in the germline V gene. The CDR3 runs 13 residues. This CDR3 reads CASIQTPGHEQYF. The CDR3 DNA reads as TGTGCCAGCATTCAAACACCGGGCCACGAGCAGTACTTC.

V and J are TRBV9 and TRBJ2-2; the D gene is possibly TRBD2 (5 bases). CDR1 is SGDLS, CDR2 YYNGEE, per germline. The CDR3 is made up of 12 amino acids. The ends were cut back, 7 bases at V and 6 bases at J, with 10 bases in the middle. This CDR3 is CASGRGSGELFF. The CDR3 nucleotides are TGTGCCAGCGGGAGAGGGTCCGGGGAGCTGTTTTTT.

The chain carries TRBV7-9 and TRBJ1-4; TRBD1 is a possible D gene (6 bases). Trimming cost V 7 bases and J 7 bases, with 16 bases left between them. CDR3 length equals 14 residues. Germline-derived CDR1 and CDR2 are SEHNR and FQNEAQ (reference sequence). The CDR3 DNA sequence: TGTGCCAGCAACGCACAGGGAGGGGCTGAAAAACTGTTTTTT. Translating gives CASNAQGGAEKLFF.

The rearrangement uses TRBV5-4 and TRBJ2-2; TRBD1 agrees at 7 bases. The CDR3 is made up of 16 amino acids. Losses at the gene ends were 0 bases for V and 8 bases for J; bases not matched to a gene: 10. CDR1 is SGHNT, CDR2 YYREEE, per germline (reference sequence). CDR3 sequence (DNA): TGTGCCAGCAGCTTGGAGGGGGCGGTGCGGTCTGGGGAGCTGTTTTTT. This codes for CASSLEGAVRSGELFF.

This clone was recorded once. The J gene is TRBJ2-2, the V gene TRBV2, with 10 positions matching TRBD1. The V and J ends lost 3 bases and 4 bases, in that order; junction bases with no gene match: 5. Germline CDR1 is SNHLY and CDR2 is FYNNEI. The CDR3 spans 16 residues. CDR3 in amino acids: CASSDWDRGVTGELFF. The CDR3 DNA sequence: TGTGCCAGCAGTGATTGGGACAGGGGAGTCACCGGGGAGCTGTTTTTT.